This TCR beta chain derives from a study of blood T cell repertoires in COVID-19. The CDR3 totals 16 residues. Germline-derived CDR1 and CDR2 are LNHDA and SQIVND (reference sequence). Trimming cost V 6 bases and J 5 bases; bases outside gene matches: 12. TCRdb's copy holds only in-frame clones and misses some; the assay was immunoSEQ multiplex PCR. The profile shows 300,000 or so clones, about nine tenths of them singletons. The source material was PBMCs or T cells enriched from blood (not recorded which). This clonotype was sampled from a woman aged 18 to 35 who had recovered from COVID-19. The chain couples TRBV19 to TRBJ2-2; TRBD2 matches 7 bases. As DNA, the CDR3 is TGTGCCAGTAGAATTATGGGGACTACCGAAACCGGGGAGCTGTTTTTT. It is translated as CASRIMGTTETGELFF.